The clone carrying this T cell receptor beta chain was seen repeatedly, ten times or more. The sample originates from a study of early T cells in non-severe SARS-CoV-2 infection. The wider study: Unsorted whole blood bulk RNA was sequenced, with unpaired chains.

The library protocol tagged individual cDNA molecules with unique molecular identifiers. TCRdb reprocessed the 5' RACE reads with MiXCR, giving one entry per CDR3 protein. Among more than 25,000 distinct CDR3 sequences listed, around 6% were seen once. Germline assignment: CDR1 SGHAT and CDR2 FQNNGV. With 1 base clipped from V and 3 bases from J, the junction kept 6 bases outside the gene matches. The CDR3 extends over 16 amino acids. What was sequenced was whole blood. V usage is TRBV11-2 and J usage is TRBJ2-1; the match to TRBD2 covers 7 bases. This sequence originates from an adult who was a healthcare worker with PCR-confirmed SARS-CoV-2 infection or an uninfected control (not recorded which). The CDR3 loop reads CASSLGAGLLYNEQFF. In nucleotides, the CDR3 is TGTGCCAGCAGCTTAGGAGCGGGACTACTCTACAATGAGCAGTTCTTC.